Listed below are T cell receptor beta chains from one sample, sequenced in a study of shared clonotypes between healthy human individuals. Sequencing used immunoSEQ multiplex PCR; TCRdb keeps in-frame clones, though not all of them. The sample holds around 1.9 million clones, around 93% seen once. Sequencing was carried out using naive CD8+ T cells from PBMCs. The source is a man in his late teens or twenties in good health. Some clones in this sample may be carry-over from other donors' samples. CDR3s include the opening cysteine and the closing phenylalanine or tryptophan. The order of the fields is CDR3 length, clone size, J gene, D gene, V gene, CDR3 DNA, CDR3 protein. D genes are given only for firm matches. Size values are once, few and many counts, or a class for expanded clones, and some rows have none.

12 | . | TRBJ2-1 | . | TRBV19 | TGTGCCAGTGCTCCCGGGATCAATGAGCAGTTCTTC | CASAPGINEQFF
12 | once | TRBJ2-7 | . | TRBV28 | TGTGCCAGCAGCTTGGGACTCTACGAGCAGTACTTC | CASSLGLYEQYF
16 | once | TRBJ1-5 | TRBD1 | TRBV28 | TGTGCCAGCAGCCTAACCCGGGACAGGTTCAATCAGCCCCAGCATTTT | CASSLTRDRFNQPQHF
18 | . | TRBJ2-3 | TRBD2 | TRBV29-1 | TGCAGCGTTGAACTACCATCCGCCTCGGGAGGCCGCACAGATACGCAGTATTTT | CSVELPSASGGRTDTQYF
14 | . | TRBJ1-2 | TRBD1 | TRBV5-1 | TGCGCCAGCAGCTCCTCAGGGGGCGCCTATGGCTACACCTTC | CASSSSGGAYGYTF
19 | . | TRBJ1-5 | . | TRBV6-4 | TGTGCCAGCAGTGACTCCCTTGGGGCCCGACACGACTTCAATCAGCCCCAGCATTTT | CASSDSLGARHDFNQPQHF
15 | . | TRBJ1-1 | . | TRBV28 | TGTGCCAGCAGTTCGGGGACATCCATGAACACTGAAGCTTTCTTT | CASSSGTSMNTEAFF
12 | . | TRBJ1-2 | . | TRBV6-5 | TGTGCCAGCAGTGCTGGGACATTTGGCTACACCTTC | CASSAGTFGYTF
16 | . | TRBJ2-1 | TRBD2 | TRBV28 | TGTGCCAGCAGTCCGATAGCGGGAACCCTCTACAATGAGCAGTTCTTC | CASSPIAGTLYNEQFF
17 | . | TRBJ2-1 | . | TRBV28 | TGTGCCAGCAGTTTCCCTATGGGGGCCCTTTCCTACAATGAGCAGTTCTTC | CASSFPMGALSYNEQFF
15 | . | TRBJ1-4 | . | TRBV7-9 | TGTGCCAGCAGCAACATGAGGACAACTAATGAAAAACTGTTTTTT | CASSNMRTTNEKLFF
13 | . | TRBJ2-1 | . | TRBV25-1 | TGTGCCAGCAGTGGTTACAGGGAAGTAGGGCAGTTCTTC | CASSGYREVGQFF
14 | . | TRBJ2-7 | . | TRBV27 | TGTGCCAGCAGTTTTTTCGGGGGAGTTTACGAGCAGTACTTC | CASSFFGGVYEQYF
15 | . | TRBJ2-7 | TRBD1 | TRBV6-1 | TGTGCCAGCAGCTCTCTGGGGACAGGGTACTACGAGCAGTACTTC | CASSSLGTGYYEQYF
12 | few | TRBJ1-2 | . | TRBV12-5 | TGTGCTAGTGCGGAAGGTAACTATGGCTACACCTTC | CASAEGNYGYTF
14 | . | TRBJ2-7 | TRBD2 | TRBV29-1 | TGCAGCGTTGAGGGTCTAGCGGGCCTCTACGAGCAGTACTTC | CSVEGLAGLYEQYF
15 | few | TRBJ1-5 | TRBD1 | TRBV6-6 | TGTGCCAGCAGTTCCTGGGACAGGGAGGAACAGCCCCAGCATTTT | CASSSWDREEQPQHF
13 | . | TRBJ2-7 | . | TRBV7-6 | TGTGCCAGCAGCACTACAGGGCCAGGGGAGCAGTACTTC | CASSTTGPGEQYF
16 | . | TRBJ1-3 | . | TRBV9 | TGTGCCAGCAGCGCGTACCAAGCGCCTATTGGAAACACCATATATTTT | CASSAYQAPIGNTIYF
16 | . | TRBJ2-7 | TRBD2 | TRBV15 | TGTGCCACCAGCAGAGGGGCTAGCGGGAGTTCTTACGAGCAGTACTTC | CATSRGASGSSYEQYF
11 | . | TRBJ1-4 | . | TRBV2 | TGTGCCAGCAGTTGGAATGAAAAACTGTTTTTT | CASSWNEKLFF
14 | . | TRBJ2-7 | . | TRBV12-5 | TGTGCTAGTGGTTCAGCCGACACGTCCTACGAGCAGTACTTC | CASGSADTSYEQYF
14 | . | TRBJ2-2 | . | TRBV7-9 | TGTGCCAGCAGCTTAGGACAGAACTCAGGGGAGCTGTTTTTT | CASSLGQNSGELFF
16 | . | TRBJ2-6 | . | TRBV5-6 | TGTGCCAGCAGCTTGGCCTGGGGGTCTGGGGCCAACGTCCTGACTTTC | CASSLAWGSGANVLTF
15 | . | TRBJ1-4 | . | TRBV19 | TGTGCCAGTGCTTTGGAGGGCAGGGGCACGGAAAAACTGTTTTTT | CASALEGRGTEKLFF
14 | . | TRBJ1-1 | TRBD1 | TRBV27 | TGTGCCAGCAGTCCGCGGACAGGGGGGACTGAAGCTTTCTTT | CASSPRTGGTEAFF
14 | . | TRBJ1-2 | . | TRBV6-4 | TGTGCCAGCAGTGAGGGTCGGGGGGCTCATGGCTACACCTTC | CASSEGRGAHGYTF
18 | . | TRBJ2-7 | TRBD2 | TRBV4-2 | TGTGCCAGCAGCCAAGCCGGGACTAGCGGGCTCAGCTCCTACGAGCAGTACTTC | CASSQAGTSGLSSYEQYF
10 | . | TRBJ2-3 | . | TRBV6-1 | TGTGCCAGCAGTGGGTTAGAGGCTTTTTTT | CASSGLEAFF
14 | . | TRBJ1-5 | . | TRBV5-1 | TGCGCCAGCAGCTTGGCAACAGGGATTCAGCCCCAGCATTTT | CASSLATGIQPQHF
14 | . | TRBJ1-5 | . | TRBV30 | TGTGCCTGGAGTTTTCGGGGCGGCAATCAGCCCCAGCATTTT | CAWSFRGGNQPQHF
14 | . | TRBJ2-3 | . | TRBV4-1 | TGCGCCAGCAGCCACCTGGCGGTAGGAGATACGCAGTATTTT | CASSHLAVGDTQYF
16 | . | TRBJ1-5 | . | TRBV19 | TGTGCCAGTAGTATAGGTAGGGGGATGAGCAATCAGCCCCAGCATTTT | CASSIGRGMSNQPQHF